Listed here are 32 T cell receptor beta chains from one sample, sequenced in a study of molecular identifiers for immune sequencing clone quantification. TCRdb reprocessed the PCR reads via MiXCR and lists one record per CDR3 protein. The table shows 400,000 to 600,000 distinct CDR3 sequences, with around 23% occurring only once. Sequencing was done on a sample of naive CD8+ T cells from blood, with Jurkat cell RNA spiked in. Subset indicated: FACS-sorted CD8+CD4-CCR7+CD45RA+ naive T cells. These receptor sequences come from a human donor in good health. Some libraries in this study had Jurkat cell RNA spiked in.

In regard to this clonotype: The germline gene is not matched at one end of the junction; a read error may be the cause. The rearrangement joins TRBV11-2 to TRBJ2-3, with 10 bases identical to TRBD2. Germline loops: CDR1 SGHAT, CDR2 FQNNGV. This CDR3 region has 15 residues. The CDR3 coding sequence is TGTGCCAGCAGCTGGACTAGCGGCCGCACAGATACGCGGTATTTT. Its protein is CASSWTSGRTDTRYF.

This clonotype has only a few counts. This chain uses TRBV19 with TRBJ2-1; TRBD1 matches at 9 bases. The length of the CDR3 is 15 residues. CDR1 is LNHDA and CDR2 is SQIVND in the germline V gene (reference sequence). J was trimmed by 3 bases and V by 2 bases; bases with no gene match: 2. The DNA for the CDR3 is TGTGCCAGTAGTATATGGACAGGGGACTACAATGAGCAGTTCTTC. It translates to CASSIWTGDYNEQFF.

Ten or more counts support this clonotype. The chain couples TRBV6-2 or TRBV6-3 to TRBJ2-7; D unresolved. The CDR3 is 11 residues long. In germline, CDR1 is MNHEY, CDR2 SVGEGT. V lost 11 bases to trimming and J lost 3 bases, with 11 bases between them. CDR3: CASAVGYEQYF. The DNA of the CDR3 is TGTGCCTCCGCGGTGGGCTACGAGCAGTACTTC.

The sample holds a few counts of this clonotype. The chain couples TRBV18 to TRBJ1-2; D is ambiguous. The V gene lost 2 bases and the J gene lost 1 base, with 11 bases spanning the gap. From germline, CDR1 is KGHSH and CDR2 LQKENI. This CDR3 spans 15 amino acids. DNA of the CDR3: TGTGCCAGCTCACCAGCCGCAGCAAATAACTATGGCTACACCTTC. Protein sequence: CASSPAAANNYGYTF.

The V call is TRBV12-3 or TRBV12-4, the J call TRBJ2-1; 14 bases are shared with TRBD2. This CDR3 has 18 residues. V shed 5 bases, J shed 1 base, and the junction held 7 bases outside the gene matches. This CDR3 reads CASSPGLAGGFSYNEQFF. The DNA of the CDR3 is TGTGCCAGCAGTCCTGGACTAGCGGGGGGATTTTCCTACAATGAGCAGTTCTTC.

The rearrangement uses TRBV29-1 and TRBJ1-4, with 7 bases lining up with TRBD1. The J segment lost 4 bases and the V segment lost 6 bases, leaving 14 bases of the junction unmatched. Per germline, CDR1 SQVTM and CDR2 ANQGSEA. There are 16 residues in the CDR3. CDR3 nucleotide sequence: TGCAGCGTCGTGGGACTCCTTGGGACAGATAATGAAAAACTGTTTTTT. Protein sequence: CSVVGLLGTDNEKLFF.

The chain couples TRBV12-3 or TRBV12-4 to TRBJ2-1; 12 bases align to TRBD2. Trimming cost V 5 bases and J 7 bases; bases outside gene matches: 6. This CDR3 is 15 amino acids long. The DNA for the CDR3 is TGTGCCAGCAGTGCTAGCGGGGGGGCCGCGAATGAGCAGTTCTTC. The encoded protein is CASSASGGAANEQFF.

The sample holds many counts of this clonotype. DNA of the CDR3: TGTGCCAGCAGCTCCATGAACACCGGGGAGCTGTTTTTT. Protein sequence: CASSSMNTGELFF. The chain carries TRBV7-9 and TRBJ2-2; D not resolved. The V end lost 4 bases, the J end lost 1 base, and 4 bases lay between the germline ends. This CDR3 has 13 amino acids. CDR1 is SEHNR, CDR2 FQNEAQ, per germline (reference sequence).

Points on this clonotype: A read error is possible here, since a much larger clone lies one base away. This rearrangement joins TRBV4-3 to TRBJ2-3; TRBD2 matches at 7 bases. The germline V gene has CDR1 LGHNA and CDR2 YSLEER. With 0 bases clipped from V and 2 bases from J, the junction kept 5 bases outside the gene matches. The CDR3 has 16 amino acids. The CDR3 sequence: CASSQDRLAVTDTQYF. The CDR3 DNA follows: TGCGCCAGCAGCCAAGATCGGCTAGCGGTCACAGATACGCAGTATTTT.

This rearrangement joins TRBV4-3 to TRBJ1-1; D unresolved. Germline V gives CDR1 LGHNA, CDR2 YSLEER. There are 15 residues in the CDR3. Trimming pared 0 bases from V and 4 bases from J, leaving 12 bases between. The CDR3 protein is CASSQDWDTSTEAFF. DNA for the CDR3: TGCGCCAGCAGCCAAGATTGGGATACAAGCACTGAAGCTTTCTTT.

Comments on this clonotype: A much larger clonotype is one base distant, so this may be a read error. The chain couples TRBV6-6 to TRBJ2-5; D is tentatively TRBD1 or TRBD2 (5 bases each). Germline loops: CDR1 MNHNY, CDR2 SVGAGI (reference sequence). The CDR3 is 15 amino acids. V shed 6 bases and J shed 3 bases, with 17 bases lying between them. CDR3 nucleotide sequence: TGTGCCAGCAGAAACGGTCGGGGCTGGGAAGAGACCCAGTACTTC. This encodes CASRNGRGWEETQYF.

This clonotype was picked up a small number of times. CDR3 sequence reads: CASRVETSGEQFF. In DNA form, the CDR3 reads TGTGCCAGTAGGGTCGAGACGAGCGGTGAGCAGTTCTTC. V gene TRBV19 combines with J gene TRBJ2-1; D may be TRBD2 (5 bases). CDR3 length: 13 residues. Trimming removed 6 bases at V and 9 bases at J, with 15 bases between. CDR1 LNHDA and CDR2 SQIVND come from the germline V gene (reference sequence).

The CDR3 reads CASSRWGDTDTQYF. DNA for the CDR3: TGTGCCAGCTCACGGTGGGGAGACACAGATACGCAGTATTTT. The genes are TRBV18 and TRBJ2-3; maybe TRBD2 (5 bases). Between the trimmed V and J ends, which lost 4 bases and 2 bases, there was a span of 10 bases. The CDR3 contains 14 residues. Germline lookup yields CDR1 KGHSH and CDR2 LQKENI.

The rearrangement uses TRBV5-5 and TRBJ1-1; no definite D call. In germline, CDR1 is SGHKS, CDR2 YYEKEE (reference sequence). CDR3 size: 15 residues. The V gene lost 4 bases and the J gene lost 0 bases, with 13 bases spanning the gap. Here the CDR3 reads CASSVIDPMNTEAFF. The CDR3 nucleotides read TGTGCCAGCAGCGTGATTGACCCCATGAACACTGAAGCTTTCTTT. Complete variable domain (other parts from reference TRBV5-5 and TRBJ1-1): DAGVTQSPTHLIKTRGQQVTLRCSPISGHKSVSWYQQVLGQGPQFIFQYYEKEERGRGNFPDRFSARQFPNYSSELNVNALLLGDSALYLCASSVIDPMNTEAFFGQGTRLTVV.

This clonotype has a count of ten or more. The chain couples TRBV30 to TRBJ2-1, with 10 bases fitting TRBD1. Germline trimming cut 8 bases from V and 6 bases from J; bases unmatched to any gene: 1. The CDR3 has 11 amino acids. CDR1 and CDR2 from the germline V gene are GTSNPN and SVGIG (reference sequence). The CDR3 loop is CAGQGVNEQFF. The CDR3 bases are TGTGCCGGACAGGGGGTCAATGAGCAGTTCTTC.

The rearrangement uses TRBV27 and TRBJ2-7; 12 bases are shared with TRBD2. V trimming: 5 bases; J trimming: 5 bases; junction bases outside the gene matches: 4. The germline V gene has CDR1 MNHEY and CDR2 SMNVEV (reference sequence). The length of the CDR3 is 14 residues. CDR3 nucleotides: TGTGCCAGCAGTCCCGGGACTAGCGGGCACGAGCAGTACTTC. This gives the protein CASSPGTSGHEQYF.

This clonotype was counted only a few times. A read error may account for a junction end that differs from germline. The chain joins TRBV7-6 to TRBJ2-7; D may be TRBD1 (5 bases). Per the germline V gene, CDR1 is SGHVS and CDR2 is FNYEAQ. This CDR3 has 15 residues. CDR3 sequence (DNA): TGTGCCGGCAGCTTAGCCCAGGGTAGCTCCTACGAGCAGTACTTC. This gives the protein CAGSLAQGSSYEQYF.

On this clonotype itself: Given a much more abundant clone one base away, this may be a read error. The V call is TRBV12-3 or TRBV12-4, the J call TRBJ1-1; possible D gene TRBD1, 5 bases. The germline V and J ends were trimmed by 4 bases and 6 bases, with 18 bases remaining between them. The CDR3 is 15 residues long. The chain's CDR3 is CASSSPAGLEAEAFF. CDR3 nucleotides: TGTGCCAGCAGTTCCCCTGCAGGGCTCGAAGCTGAAGCTTTCTTT.

CDR3 protein: CASSQGGYSYNSPLHF. CDR3 nucleotides: TGTGCCAGCAGCCAAGGTGGATACTCCTATAATTCACCCCTCCACTTT. The genes are TRBV3-1 and TRBJ1-6, with D hard to call. There are 16 residues in the CDR3. Germline CDR1 reads LGHDT; CDR2 reads YNNKEL (reference sequence). Trimming shortened V by 1 base and J by 0 bases, and 7 bases separated the two germline ends.

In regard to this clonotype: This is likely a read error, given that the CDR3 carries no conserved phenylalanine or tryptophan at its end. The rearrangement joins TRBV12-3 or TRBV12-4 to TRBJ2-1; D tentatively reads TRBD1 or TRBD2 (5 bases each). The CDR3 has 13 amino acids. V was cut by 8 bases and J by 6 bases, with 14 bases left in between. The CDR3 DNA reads TGTGCCAGCTGGGAGCAGGGCGGCAATGAGCAGTTCTCC. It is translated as CASWEQGGNEQFS.

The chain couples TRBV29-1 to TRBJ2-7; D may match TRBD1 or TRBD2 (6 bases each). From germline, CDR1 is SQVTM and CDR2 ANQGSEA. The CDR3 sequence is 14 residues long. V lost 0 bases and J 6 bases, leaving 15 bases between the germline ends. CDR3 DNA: TGCAGCGTTGAAGACGGGGGCGCGACTATCGAGCAGTACTTC. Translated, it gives CSVEDGGATIEQYF.

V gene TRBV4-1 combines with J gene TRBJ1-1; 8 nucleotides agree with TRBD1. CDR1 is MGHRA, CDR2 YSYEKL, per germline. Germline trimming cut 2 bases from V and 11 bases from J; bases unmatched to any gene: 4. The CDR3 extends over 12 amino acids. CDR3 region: CASSQRTGTAFF. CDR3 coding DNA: TGCGCCAGCAGCCAACGGACAGGGACGGCTTTCTTT.

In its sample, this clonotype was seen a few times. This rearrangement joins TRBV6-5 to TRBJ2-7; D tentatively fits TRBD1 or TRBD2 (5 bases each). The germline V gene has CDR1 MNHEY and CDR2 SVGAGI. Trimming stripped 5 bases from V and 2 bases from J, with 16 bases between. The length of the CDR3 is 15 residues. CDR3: CASSGGLDRPYEQYF. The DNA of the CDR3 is TGTGCCAGCAGTGGAGGATTAGACAGACCCTACGAGCAGTACTTC.

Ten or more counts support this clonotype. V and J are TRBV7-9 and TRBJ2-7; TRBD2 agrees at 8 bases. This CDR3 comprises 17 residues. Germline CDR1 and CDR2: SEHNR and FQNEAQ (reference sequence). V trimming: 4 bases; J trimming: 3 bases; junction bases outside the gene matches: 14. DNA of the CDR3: TGTGCCAGCAGCTATACGTCCGGGGGGGCGCTCATCTACGAGCAGTACTTC. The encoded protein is CASSYTSGGALIYEQYF. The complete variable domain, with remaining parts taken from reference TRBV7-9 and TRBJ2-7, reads DTGVSQNPRHKITKRGQNVTFRCDPISEHNRLYWYRQTLGQGPEFLTYFQNEAQLEKSRLLSDRFSAERPKGSFSTLEIQRTEQGDSAMYLCASSYTSGGALIYEQYFGPGTRLTVT.

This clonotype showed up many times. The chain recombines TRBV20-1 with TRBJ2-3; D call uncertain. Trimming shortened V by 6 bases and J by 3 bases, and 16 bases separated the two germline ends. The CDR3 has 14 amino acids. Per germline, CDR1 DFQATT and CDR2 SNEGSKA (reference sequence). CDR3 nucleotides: TGCAGTGCCCTCAGTGGGGTTAAGACAGATACGCAGTATTTT. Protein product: CSALSGVKTDTQYF.

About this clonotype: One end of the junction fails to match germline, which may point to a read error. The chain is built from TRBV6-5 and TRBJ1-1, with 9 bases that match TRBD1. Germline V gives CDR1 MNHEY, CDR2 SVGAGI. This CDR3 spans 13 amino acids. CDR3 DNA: TGTGCCAGCGGTTACAGGGGGCAAACTGAAGCTTTCTTT. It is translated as CASGYRGQTEAFF.

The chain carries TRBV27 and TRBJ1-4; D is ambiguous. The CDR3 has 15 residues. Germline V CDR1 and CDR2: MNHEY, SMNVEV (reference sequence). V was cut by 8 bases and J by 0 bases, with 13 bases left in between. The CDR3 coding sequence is TGTGCCAGCCGAAAGGACGGTGCAACTAATGAAAAACTGTTTTTT. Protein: CASRKDGATNEKLFF.

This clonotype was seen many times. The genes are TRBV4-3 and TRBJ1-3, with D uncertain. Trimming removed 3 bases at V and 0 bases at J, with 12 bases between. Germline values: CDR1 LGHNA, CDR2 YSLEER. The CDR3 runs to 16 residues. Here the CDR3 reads CASSQDRASSGNTIYF. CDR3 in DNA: TGCGCCAGCAGCCAGGACCGAGCAAGCTCTGGAAACACCATATATTTT.

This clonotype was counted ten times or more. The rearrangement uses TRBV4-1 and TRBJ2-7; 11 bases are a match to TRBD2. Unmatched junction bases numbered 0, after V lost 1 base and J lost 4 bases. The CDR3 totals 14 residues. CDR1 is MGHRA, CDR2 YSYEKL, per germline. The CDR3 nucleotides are TGCGCCAGCAGCCAAGTAGCGGGAGGGTACGAGCAGTACTTC. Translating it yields CASSQVAGGYEQYF.

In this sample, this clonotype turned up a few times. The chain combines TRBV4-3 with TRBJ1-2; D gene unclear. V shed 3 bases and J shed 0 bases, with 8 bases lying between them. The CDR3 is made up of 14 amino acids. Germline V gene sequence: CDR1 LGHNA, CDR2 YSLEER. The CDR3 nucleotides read TGCGCCAGCAGCCAGGGTCTGACTAACTATGGCTACACCTTC. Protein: CASSQGLTNYGYTF.

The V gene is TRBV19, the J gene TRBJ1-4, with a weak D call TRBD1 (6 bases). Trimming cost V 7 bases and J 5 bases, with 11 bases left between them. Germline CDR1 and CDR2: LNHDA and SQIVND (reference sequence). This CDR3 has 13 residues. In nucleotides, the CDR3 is TGTGCCAGTAAGGACAGCGTGAATGAAAAACTGTTTTTT. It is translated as CASKDSVNEKLFF.

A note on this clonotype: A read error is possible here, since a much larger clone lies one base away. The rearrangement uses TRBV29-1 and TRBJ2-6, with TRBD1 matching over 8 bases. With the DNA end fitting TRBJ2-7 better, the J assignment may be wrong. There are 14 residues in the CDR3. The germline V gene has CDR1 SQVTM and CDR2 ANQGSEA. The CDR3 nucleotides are TGCAGCGTTGAAGGATCGGACAGGGCCCACGAGCAGTACTTC. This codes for CSVEGSDRAHEQYF.